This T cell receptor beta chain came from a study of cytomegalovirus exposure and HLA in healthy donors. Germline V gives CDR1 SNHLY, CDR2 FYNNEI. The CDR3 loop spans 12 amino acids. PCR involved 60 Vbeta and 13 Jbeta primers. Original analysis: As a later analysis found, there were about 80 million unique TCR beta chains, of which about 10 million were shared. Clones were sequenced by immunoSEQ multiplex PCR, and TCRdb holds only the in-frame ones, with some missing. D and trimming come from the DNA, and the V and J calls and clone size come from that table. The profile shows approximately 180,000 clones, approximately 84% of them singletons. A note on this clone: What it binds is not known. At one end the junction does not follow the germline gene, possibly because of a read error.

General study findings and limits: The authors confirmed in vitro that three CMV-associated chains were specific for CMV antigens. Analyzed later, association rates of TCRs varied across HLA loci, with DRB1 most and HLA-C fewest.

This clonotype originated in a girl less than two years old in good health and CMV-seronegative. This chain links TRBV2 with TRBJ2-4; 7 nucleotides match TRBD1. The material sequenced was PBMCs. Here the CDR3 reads CASSVGQPSQDF. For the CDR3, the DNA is TGTGCCAGCAGCGTGGGACAGCCTAGCCAGGACTTC.